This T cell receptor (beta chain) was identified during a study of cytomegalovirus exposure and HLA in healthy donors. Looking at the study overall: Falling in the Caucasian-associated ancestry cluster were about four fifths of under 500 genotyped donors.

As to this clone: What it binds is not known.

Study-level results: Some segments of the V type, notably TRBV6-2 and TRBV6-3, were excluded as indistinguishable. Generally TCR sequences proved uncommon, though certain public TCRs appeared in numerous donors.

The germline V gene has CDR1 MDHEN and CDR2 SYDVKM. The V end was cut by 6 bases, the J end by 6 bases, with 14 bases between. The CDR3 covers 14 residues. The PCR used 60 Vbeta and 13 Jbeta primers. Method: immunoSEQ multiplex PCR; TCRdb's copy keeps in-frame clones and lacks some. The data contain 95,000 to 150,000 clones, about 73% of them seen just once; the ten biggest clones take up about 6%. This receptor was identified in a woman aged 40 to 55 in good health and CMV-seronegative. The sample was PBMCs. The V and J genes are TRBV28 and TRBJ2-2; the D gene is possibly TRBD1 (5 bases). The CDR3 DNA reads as TGTGCCAGCAGGGCTAGTGGGGCCGCCGGGGAGCTGTTTTTT. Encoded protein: CASRASGAAGELFF. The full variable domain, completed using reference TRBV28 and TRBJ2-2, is DVKVTQSSRYLVKRTGEKVFLECVQDMDHENMFWYRQDPGLGLRLIYFSYDVKMKEKGDIPEGYSVSREKKERFSLILESASTNQTSMYLCASRASGAAGELFFGEGSRLTVL.